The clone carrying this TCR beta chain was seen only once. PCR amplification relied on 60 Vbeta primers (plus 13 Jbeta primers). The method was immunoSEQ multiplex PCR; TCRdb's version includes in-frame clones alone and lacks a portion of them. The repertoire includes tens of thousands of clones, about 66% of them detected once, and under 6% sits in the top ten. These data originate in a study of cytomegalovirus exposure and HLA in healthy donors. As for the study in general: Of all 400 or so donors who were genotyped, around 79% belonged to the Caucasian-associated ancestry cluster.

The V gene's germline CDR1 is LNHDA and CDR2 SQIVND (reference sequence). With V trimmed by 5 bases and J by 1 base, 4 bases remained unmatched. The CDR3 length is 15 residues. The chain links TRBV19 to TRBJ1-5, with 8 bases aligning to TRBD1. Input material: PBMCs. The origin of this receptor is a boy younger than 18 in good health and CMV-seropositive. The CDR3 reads CASSLGTGSNQPQHF. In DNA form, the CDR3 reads TGTGCCAGTAGTCTCGGGACAGGAAGCAATCAGCCCCAGCATTTT.